What follows describes a single T cell receptor (beta chain). Its target antigen remains unknown. It has no much larger one-base neighbor in the sample; base qualities were not kept. TCR beta CDR3 regions were amplified from RNA transcripts. The TCR CDR3 was subjected to a first round of RT-PCR using the HTBI primer set and the Qiagen OneStep RT-PCR kit. Libraries were constructed in a second round of multiplex PCR, after which size selection and purification were performed. Sequencing of the libraries was done on an Illumina HiSeq2000 using paired-end 100 bp reads. The authors processed their data as follows. SOAPnuke was used to process the raw data, with reads discarded if the reads contained adapters or uncalled bases, had a mean Phred below 15, or lacked an exact constant-primer or identifier match. COPE v1.2.5 was used to merge high-quality paired reads, and clonotypes were defined as unique nucleotide sequences. MiTCR v1.1 was used to align clonotypes to the IMGT TRBV, TRBD and TRBJ reference segments. Only V-J combinations with frequency above 0.0001, covering 99% to 99.2% of repertoires, were analysed. The TCS score was defined as F50 (clonal expansion) divided by E x V (chaos), with BLOSUM62-based TCRdist calculated between CDR3 peptides within each V-J. Welch's t-statistics and random forest reduced fewer than 600 V-J features to 13, which were used in a naive Bayes classifier (R e1071). Using fastp at Q25 and MiXCR, TCRdb reprocessed the public reads and kept productive beta chains. CDR3 protein duplicates are merged, each entry listing the most common genes and DNA. These V and J calls originate from TCRdb's pipeline instead of the authors' own analysis. The sample table holds a few hundred thousand distinct CDR3 sequences, of which 15% were seen once. The ten largest clones take up about 33% of the sample.

This sample was taken from a study of T cells in Graves' hyperthyroidism and ophthalmopathy (dated by TCRdb to between 2018 and 2021). As for the study more broadly: Peripheral blood was sampled at the time of initial diagnosis, prior to any treatment. A discovery cohort of around 100 patients, about 44 with Graves' ophthalmopathy and approximately 60 with stable Graves' hyperthyroidism, was used to find distinguishing TCR V-J signatures. Prospective prediction of ophthalmopathy was tested in an independent validation cohort consisting of fewer than 20 hyperthyroidism patients and about 17 patients who later progressed to ophthalmopathy. The approximately 98 discovery patients were randomly divided into training and test sets at a 7:3 ratio. The study also compared thyroid tissue and blood T-cell repertoires from more than 5 Graves' hyperthyroidism patients. Following sampling, methimazole starting at 30 mg daily was given to hyperthyroidism patients, and high-dose intravenous methylprednisolone was given to ophthalmopathy patients. The paper describes TCR Vbeta CDR3 sequencing of 120 to 150 peripheral blood samples, made up of approximately 40 ophthalmopathy patients, 70 to 75 hyperthyroidism patients and 17 progressor patients. Points the paper makes about the study in general: During validation, the model predicted progression to ophthalmopathy a median of about 6.5 months ahead of onset, with around 70% sensitivity and more than 72% specificity. Ophthalmopathy was separated from stable hyperthyroidism by a 13 V-J signature model, with around 90% sensitivity and roughly 81% specificity obtained in cross-validation and 80%/75% obtained in testing. Most expanded thyroid clonotypes (frequency above 0.001) were also detected in blood, a finding suggesting that blood repertoires may reflect thyroid immune responses. No statistical method was used to fix the sample size in advance, and group allocation was not hidden from the investigators.

Stable Graves' hyperthyroidism was defined as no progression to ophthalmopathy during 18 months of follow-up. Hyperthyroidism patients were newly diagnosed, had a disease duration of under 2 months, and were aged 18 to 65 years. Exclusion was applied to patients with uncontrolled infections, other autoimmune diseases, pregnancy or lactation. Clinical symptoms, serum thyroxine and TRAb, thyroid ultrasound, and orbital computed tomography formed the basis for the diagnoses. PBMCs were separated from around 9.1 ml of fresh peripheral blood using Ficoll-Paque density gradient centrifugation. Total RNA was extracted using Trizol reagent, and RNA quality was assessed on an Agilent 2100 Bioanalyzer. V has 6 bases trimmed and J has 2 bases trimmed; junction bases matching no gene number 4. The CDR3 goes from the cysteine to the phenylalanine over 15 residues. Just the 45-base CDR3 DNA is kept, in frame starting at base 1. CDR1 and CDR2 (SNHLY, FYNNEI) derive from the germline V gene.

The sequence is built from TRBV2 and TRBJ2-2, with 9 bases in between that match TRBD2. The source material was blood. The sequence came from a woman in her twenties or thirties with Graves' hyperthyroidism. The CDR3 reads CASRPTSGNTGELFF. The DNA reads TGTGCCAGCAGGCCGACTAGCGGAAACACCGGGGAGCTGTTTTTT.